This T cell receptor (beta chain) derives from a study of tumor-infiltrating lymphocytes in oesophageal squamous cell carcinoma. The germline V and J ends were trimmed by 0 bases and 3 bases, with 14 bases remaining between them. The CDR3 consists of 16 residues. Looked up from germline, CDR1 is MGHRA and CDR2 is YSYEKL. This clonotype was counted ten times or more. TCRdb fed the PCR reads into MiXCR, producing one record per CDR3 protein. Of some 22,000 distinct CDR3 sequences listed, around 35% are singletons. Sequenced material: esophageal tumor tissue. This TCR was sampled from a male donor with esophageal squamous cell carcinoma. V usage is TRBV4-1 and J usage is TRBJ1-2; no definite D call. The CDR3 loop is CASSQDQGQQYYGYTF. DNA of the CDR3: TGCGCCAGCAGCCAAGATCAAGGGCAGCAATACTATGGCTACACCTTC.